This TCR beta chain was identified during a study of shared clonotypes between healthy human individuals. Study context: Serving as donors were a couple of women and a few men, whose ages spanned 18 to 49.

CDR1 SQVTM and CDR2 ANQGSEA come from the germline V gene. Trimming shortened V by 7 bases and J by 0 bases, and 9 bases separated the two germline ends. The CDR3 covers 12 residues. Some clones are missing from TCRdb's copy, which holds only in-frame ones; the method was immunoSEQ multiplex PCR. Altogether 2 million to 2.5 million clones are present, 85% to 95% being singletons, with the ten largest covering 0.3% to 0.4%. The sequenced sample consisted of naive CD4+ T cells from PBMCs. Regarding subset: CD45RA+ positively selected. This clonotype was obtained from a man between 18 and 29 years old in good health. Some clones in this sample may be carry-over from other donors' samples. The chain has TRBV29-1 and TRBJ1-2; D is unresolved. CDR3 residues: CSGLGPNYGYTF. CDR3 bases: TGCAGCGGGTTAGGACCTAACTATGGCTACACCTTC.